These T cell receptor beta chains were read from a single sample in a study of a mutant IDH1 vaccine in newly diagnosed glioma. Libraries were prepared by immunoSEQ multiplex PCR; TCRdb keeps only in-frame clonotypes and omits some of them. The table records about 36,000 clones, about four fifths of them present only once. These TCRs' antigens remain unknown. This sample comprised PBMCs, obtained from a glioma patient whose treatment included an IDH1 peptide vaccine. These receptors were collected from a man aged 45-60 years with glioma. Both conserved end residues are part of each CDR3. Fields, in order: clone size, D gene, J gene, V gene, CDR3 DNA, CDR3 protein. D genes are given only for firm matches. Clone size is shown for a subset of rows, as once, few, many or a class of expanded clone.

>NA|NA|TRBJ1-1|TRBV6-4
TGTGCCAGCAGTGACTCCCAGGGTGGCACTGAAGCTTTCTTT
CASSDSQGGTEAFF
>NA|TRBD1|TRBJ1-5|TRBV28
TGTGCCAGCAGTTTAAGGGGACAGGGTAGCAATCAGCCCCAGCATTTT
CASSLRGQGSNQPQHF
>NA|NA|TRBJ2-4|TRBV4-1
TGCGCCAGCAGCCGGGGAGACATTCAGTACTTC
CASSRGDIQYF
>NA|NA|TRBJ2-1|TRBV2
TGTGCCAGCAGTAGGGACCATGAGCAGTTCTTC
CASSRDHEQFF
>once|NA|TRBJ1-5|TRBV18
TGTGCCAGCTCCCCGGAAATGCGGCAGCCCCAGCATTTT
CASSPEMRQPQHF
>NA|NA|TRBJ2-7|TRBV15
TGTGCCACCAGCACCAACCGGGCCTACGAGCAGTACTTC
CATSTNRAYEQYF
>NA|NA|TRBJ2-7|TRBV5-8
TGTGCCAGCAGCCAAGACTGGGGTCGCGAGCAGTACTTC
CASSQDWGREQYF
>NA|NA|TRBJ1-4|TRBV6-5
TGTGCCAGCAAACCAGAGGGTGCAACTAATGAAAAACTGTTTTTT
CASKPEGATNEKLFF
>NA|NA|TRBJ2-1|TRBV5-1
TGCGCCAGCAGCTTGGTCCTTAATAAAGGGGGCAATGAGCAGTTCTTC
CASSLVLNKGGNEQFF
>NA|TRBD2|TRBJ2-1|TRBV5-5
TGTGCCAGCAGCTTATCAGCGGGGGCCGACAATGAGCAGTTCTTC
CASSLSAGADNEQFF
>NA|NA|TRBJ2-5|TRBV18
TGTGCCAGCTCTCCGGGAGAGACCCAGTACTTC
CASSPGETQYF
>few|NA|TRBJ2-7|TRBV2
TGTGCCAGCAGGGAGTTCTACGAGCAGTACTTC
CASREFYEQYF
>NA|NA|TRBJ1-1|TRBV6-1
TGTGCCAGCAGTCCGGACAGATCGAACACTGAAGCTTTCTTT
CASSPDRSNTEAFF
>NA|NA|TRBJ2-7|TRBV6-5
TGTGCCAGCAGTTACACTCCCCTCTACGAGCAGTACTTC
CASSYTPLYEQYF
>NA|NA|TRBJ2-3|TRBV7-7
TGTGCTAGCAGCTTAGGTGGGCGGGGAACAGATACGCAGTATTTT
CASSLGGRGTDTQYF
>NA|NA|TRBJ1-5|TRBV5-4
TGTGCCAGCAGCTTGGGGGGGAGCAATCAGCCCCAGCATTTT
CASSLGGSNQPQHF
>once|TRBD1|TRBJ2-7|TRBV29-1
TGCAGCGCCAGACAGGGGGCCTCCTACGAGCAGTACTTC
CSARQGASYEQYF
>once|NA|TRBJ2-2|TRBV5-6
TGTGCCACCACCAAAGGGGGGGCGACCGGGGAGCTGTTTTTT
CATTKGGATGELFF